These 13 T cell receptor beta chains were sequenced from one sample in a study of T cell responses to AZD1222 COVID-19 vaccine. Sequenced by immunoSEQ multiplex PCR; TCRdb stores in-frame clones only, minus some. The table lists about 150,000 clones, roughly four fifths of them singletons. This specimen was peripheral blood, taken on day 0 of MenACWY control vaccination. The receptors originated from an adult in good health.

The rearrangement joins TRBV5-4 to TRBJ2-2; either TRBD1 or TRBD2 may supply D (5 bases each). V dropped 4 bases and J dropped 3 bases, with 13 bases sitting between them. The CDR3 is 15 residues long. CDR1 SGHNT and CDR2 YYREEE come from the germline V gene (reference sequence). The CDR3 protein is CASSLLGVDTGELFF. Here the CDR3 DNA reads TGTGCCAGCAGCCTTCTGGGGGTAGACACCGGGGAGCTGTTTTTT.

This sequence joins TRBV5-1 and TRBJ2-1, with D possibly TRBD2 on 7 matching bases. Germline V CDR1 and CDR2: SGHRS, YFSETQ. The CDR3 length is 14 residues. Trimming removed 4 bases at V and 5 bases at J, with 13 bases between. This CDR3 reads CASSRGAQNNEQFF. DNA of the CDR3: TGCGCCAGCAGCCGGGGGGCCCAGAACAATGAGCAGTTCTTC.

The chain has TRBV10-3 and TRBJ1-2; D is unclear. V lost 8 bases and J 6 bases, leaving 16 bases between the germline ends. Germline assignment: CDR1 ENHRY and CDR2 SYGVKD. The CDR3 is 13 amino acids. For the CDR3, the DNA is TGTGCCATCGCAGGCCCCTCGGGAGATGGCTACACCTTC. Translation gives CAIAGPSGDGYTF.

This clone was picked up one time. V and J are TRBV10-2 and TRBJ2-1, with 9 bases identical to TRBD2. The J segment lost 7 bases and the V segment lost 7 bases, leaving 5 bases of the junction unmatched. Germline V CDR1 and CDR2: WSHSY, SAAADI. This CDR3 spans 13 amino acids. DNA of the CDR3: TGCGCCAGCACAAGCGGGGGGCTTAATGAGCAGTTCTTC. Amino acid sequence: CASTSGGLNEQFF.

The chain employs TRBV2 and TRBJ2-3; TRBD2 agrees at 10 bases. The CDR3 is 16 amino acids. Germline V gene lookup returns CDR1 SNHLY and CDR2 FYNNEI. V lost 8 bases, J lost 2 bases, and 10 bases stayed unmatched. CDR3 sequence (DNA): TGTGCCAGCCCGAAGGGAGCGGGGGGGCCCACAGATACGCAGTATTTT. The encoded protein is CASPKGAGGPTDTQYF.

The chain links TRBV11-2 to TRBJ1-2, with 7 bases fitting TRBD1. The CDR3 sequence is 11 residues long. V was clipped by 5 bases and J by 7 bases; unmatched bases: 1. Germline V gene data show CDR1 as SGHAT and CDR2 as FQNNGV. Written as DNA, the CDR3 is TGTGCCAGCAGCCAGGGGGGTGGCTACACCTTC. It encodes CASSQGGGYTF.

The rearrangement links TRBV19 to TRBJ2-3; no clear D. The V gene's germline CDR1 is LNHDA and CDR2 SQIVND (reference sequence). This CDR3 spans 15 amino acids. V lost 1 base and J lost 2, with 10 bases in between. The CDR3 spells CASSIGGSHTDTQYF. The CDR3 DNA is TGTGCCAGTAGTATAGGAGGATCTCACACAGATACGCAGTATTTT.

The chain couples TRBV19 to TRBJ1-1, with D unresolved. Per the germline V gene, CDR1 is LNHDA and CDR2 is SQIVND (reference sequence). Between the trimmed V and J ends, which lost 3 bases and 1 base, there was a span of 6 bases. The CDR3 is 13 residues long. The CDR3 DNA reads TGTGCCAGTAGTATGGCAGCGAACACTGAAGCTTTCTTT. It yields the protein CASSMAANTEAFF. The entire variable domain, with the rest obtained from reference TRBV19 and TRBJ1-1, is as follows: DGGITQSPKYLFRKEGQNVTLSCEQNLNHDAMYWYRQDPGQGLRLIYYSQIVNDFQKGDIAEGYSVSREKKESFPLTVTSAQKNPTAFYLCASSMAANTEAFFGQGTRLTVV.

The V gene is TRBV5-1, the J gene TRBJ1-2; no firm D call. Per the germline V gene, CDR1 is SGHRS and CDR2 is YFSETQ. Between the trimmed V and J ends, which lost 0 bases and 4 bases, there was a span of 10 bases. This CDR3 is 14 amino acids long. The CDR3 region is CASSLDEGGYGYTF. Written as DNA, the CDR3 is TGCGCCAGCAGCTTGGATGAGGGTGGCTATGGCTACACCTTC.

The chain links TRBV3-1 (or the pseudogene TRBV3-2) to TRBJ1-2, with D possibly being TRBD1 (6 bases). CDR1 and CDR2 (germline): LGHDT, YNNKEL (reference sequence). This CDR3 spans 15 amino acids. V lost 5 bases and J 0 bases, leaving 13 bases between the germline ends. The CDR3 nucleotides read TGTGCCAGCAGCATTGACAGGTGGGCTAACTATGGCTACACCTTC. Its protein is CASSIDRWANYGYTF.

CDR3 bases: TGTGCCAGCAGTAGGACAGGGGGAGACTACGAGCAGTACTTC. As protein: CASSRTGGDYEQYF. This rearrangement joins TRBV6-5 to TRBJ2-7; 10 bases match TRBD1. V gave up 5 bases and J gave up 3 bases; unmatched junction bases: 4. CDR3 length: 14 residues. The germline gives CDR1 MNHEY, CDR2 SVGAGI.

The rearrangement joins TRBV5-6 to TRBJ1-2; 11 bases map to TRBD1. The CDR3 length is 17 residues. Per germline, CDR1 SGHDT and CDR2 YYEEEE. V lost 1 base and J lost 4; bases outside the gene matches: 9. CDR3 coding DNA: TGTGCCAGCAGCTTGCCCGACCGGACAGGGGGCTTCTATGGCTACACCTTC. It translates to CASSLPDRTGGFYGYTF.

The chain carries TRBV3-1 (or the pseudogene TRBV3-2) and TRBJ2-4; 8 nucleotides line up with TRBD2. This CDR3 has 13 residues. Germline-derived CDR1 and CDR2 are LGHDT and YNNKEL (reference sequence). V lost 4 bases to trimming and J lost 9 bases; unmatched junction nucleotides: 5. The CDR3 sequence is CASSPFAGGIQYF. The CDR3 nucleotides are TGTGCCAGCAGCCCCTTTGCGGGGGGCATTCAGTACTTC.